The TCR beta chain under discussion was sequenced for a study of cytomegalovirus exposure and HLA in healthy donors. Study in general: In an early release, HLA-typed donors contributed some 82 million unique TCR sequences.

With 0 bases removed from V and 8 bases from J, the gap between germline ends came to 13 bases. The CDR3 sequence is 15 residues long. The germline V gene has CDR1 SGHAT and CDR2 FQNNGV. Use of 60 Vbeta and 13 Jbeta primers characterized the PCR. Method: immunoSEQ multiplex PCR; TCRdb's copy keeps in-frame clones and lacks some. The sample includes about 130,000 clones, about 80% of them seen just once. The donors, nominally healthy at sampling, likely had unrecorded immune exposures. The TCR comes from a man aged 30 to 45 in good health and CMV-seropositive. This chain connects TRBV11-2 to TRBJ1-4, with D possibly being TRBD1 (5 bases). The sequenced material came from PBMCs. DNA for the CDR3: TGTGCCAGCAGCTTAGATCGAACAGGTAGCGAAAAACTGTTTTTT. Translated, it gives CASSLDRTGSEKLFF.